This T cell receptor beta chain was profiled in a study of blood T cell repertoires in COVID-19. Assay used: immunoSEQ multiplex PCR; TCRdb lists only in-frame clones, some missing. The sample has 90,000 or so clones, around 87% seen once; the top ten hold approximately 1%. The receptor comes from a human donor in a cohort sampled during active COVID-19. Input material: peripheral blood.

The CDR3 DNA reads TGTGCCAGCAGTGGTAACAGGGGGGGTACCGGGGAGCTGTTTTTT. It is translated as CASSGNRGGTGELFF. This sequence joins TRBV2 and TRBJ2-2; D may be TRBD1 (8 bases). V gave up 4 bases and J gave up 5 bases, with 14 bases separating them. The CDR3 consists of 15 residues. Looked up from germline, CDR1 is SNHLY and CDR2 is FYNNEI.